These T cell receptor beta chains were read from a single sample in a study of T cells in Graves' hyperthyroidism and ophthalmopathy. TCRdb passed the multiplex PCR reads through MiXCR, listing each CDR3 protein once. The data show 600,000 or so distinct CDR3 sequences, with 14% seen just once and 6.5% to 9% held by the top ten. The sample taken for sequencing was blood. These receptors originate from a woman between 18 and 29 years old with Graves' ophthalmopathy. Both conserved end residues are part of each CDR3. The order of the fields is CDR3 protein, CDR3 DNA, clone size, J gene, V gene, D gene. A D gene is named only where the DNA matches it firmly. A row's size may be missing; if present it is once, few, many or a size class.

CSARDRTSGSEQYF | TGCAGTGCTAGGGATCGGACTAGCGGGAGCGAGCAGTACTTC | many | TRBJ2-7 | TRBV20-1 | TRBD2
CASSAASTPLYGYTF | TGTGCCAGCTCCGCGGCATCTACGCCCCTCTATGGCTACACCTTC | many | TRBJ1-2 | TRBV18 | .
CASSQTSSYEQYF | TGTGCCAGCAGTCAGACTAGCTCCTACGAGCAGTACTTC | once | TRBJ2-7 | TRBV27 | .
CASSLIGPYNTDTQYF | TGTGCCAGCAGCTTGATCGGACCTTATAACACAGATACGCAGTATTTT | many | TRBJ2-3 | TRBV5-8 | .
CATGVGPMNTEAFF | TGTGCCACCGGGGTGGGGCCGATGAACACTGAAGCTTTCTTT | . | TRBJ1-1 | TRBV10-3 | .
CASSLEPRGGLGSYEQYF | TGTGCCAGCAGCTTAGAGCCGAGGGGGGGCCTAGGGTCCTACGAGCAGTACTTC | . | TRBJ2-7 | TRBV11-3 | .
CASSLGQFYGYTF | TGTGCCAGCAGCTTGGGACAGTTCTATGGCTACACCTTC | many | TRBJ1-2 | TRBV7-9 | TRBD1
CASSSSPGLLYHF | TGTGCCAGCAGCTCAAGTCCGGGACTCTTATACCACTTT | many | TRBJ1-6 | TRBV7-8 | .
CASSSRAPSGSSYNEQFF | TGTGCCAGTAGTTCTCGAGCCCCTAGCGGGAGCTCCTACAATGAGCAGTTCTTC | few | TRBJ2-1 | TRBV19 | TRBD2
CASSLELDSGTGQYF | TGTGCCAGCAGCTTAGAGCTGGATAGCGGGACAGGGCAGTACTTC | many | TRBJ2-7 | TRBV7-6 | .
CASSQTGVHYGYTF | TGTGCCAGCAGTCAAACGGGGGTACACTATGGCTACACCTTC | many | TRBJ1-2 | TRBV12-3/TRBV12-4 | .
CASSVEGGSPLHF | TGTGCCAGCAGTGTGGAGGGTGGGTCACCCCTCCACTTT | . | TRBJ1-6 | TRBV6-4 | .
CASSPRGPLADTQYF | TGTGCCAGCAGTCCCCGCGGGCCCCTAGCAGATACGCAGTATTTT | many | TRBJ2-3 | TRBV27 | .
CAWSLWTGGTKGGYIQYF | TGTGCCTGGAGTCTCTGGACAGGGGGGACGAAAGGAGGCTACATTCAGTACTTC | few | TRBJ2-4 | TRBV30 | TRBD1
CSASQGLSNQPQHF | TGCAGTGCTAGCCAGGGGCTGAGCAATCAGCCCCAGCATTTT | many | TRBJ1-5 | TRBV20-1 | .
CSAGTSGSRGQETQYF | TGCAGTGCTGGGACTAGCGGCTCCCGGGGGCAAGAGACCCAGTACTTC | many | TRBJ2-5 | TRBV20-1 | TRBD2
CASSYSGGGNQPQHF | TGTGCCAGCAGTTACTCAGGTGGGGGCAATCAGCCCCAGCATTTT | . | TRBJ1-5 | TRBV6-2/TRBV6-3 | .
CASSLGSGRVWETQYF | TGTGCCAGCAGCTTAGGGAGCGGGAGGGTCTGGGAGACCCAGTACTTC | . | TRBJ2-5 | TRBV11-2 | TRBD2
CASSQVSGLSNQPQHF | TGTGCCAGCAGCCAAGTATCGGGTTTGAGCAATCAGCCCCAGCATTTT | many | TRBJ1-5 | TRBV14 | .
CASSLEGEREAFF | TGTGCCAGCAGCTTAGAGGGGGAGCGTGAAGCTTTCTTT | many | TRBJ1-1 | TRBV13 | .
CASSSSGTNEQFF | TGTGCCAGCAGCTCCAGCGGGACCAATGAGCAGTTCTTC | few | TRBJ2-1 | TRBV7-9 | TRBD2